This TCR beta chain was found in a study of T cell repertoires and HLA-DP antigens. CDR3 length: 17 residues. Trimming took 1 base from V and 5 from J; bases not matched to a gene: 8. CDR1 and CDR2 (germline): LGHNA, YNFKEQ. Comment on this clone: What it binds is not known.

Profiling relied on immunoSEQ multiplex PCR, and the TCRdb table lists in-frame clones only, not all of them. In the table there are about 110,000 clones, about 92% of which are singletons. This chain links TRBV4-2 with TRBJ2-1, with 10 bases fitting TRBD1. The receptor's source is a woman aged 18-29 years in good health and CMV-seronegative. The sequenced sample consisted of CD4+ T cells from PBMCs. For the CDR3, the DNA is TGTGCCAGCAGCCAAGGACAGGGGGCATATAACGACAATGAGCAGTTCTTC. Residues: CASSQGQGAYNDNEQFF.